Listed below are T cell receptor beta chains from one sample, sequenced in a study of cytomegalovirus exposure and HLA in healthy donors. Profiled with immunoSEQ multiplex PCR; TCRdb holds only in-frame clones, not every one. This table holds roughly 200,000 clones, less than 85% found once. The specimen was PBMCs. These receptor sequences come from a girl between 5 and 17 years old in good health and CMV-seropositive. CDR3s include the opening cysteine and the closing phenylalanine or tryptophan.

TRBV5-1,TRBJ2-3,CASSGGLAPDTQYF
TRBV7-2,TRBJ1-6,CASSSSSSSYNSPLHF
TRBV7-2,TRBJ2-7,CASSLAGQRGASYEQYF
TRBV4-2,TRBJ2-7,CASSQDVSGTYEQYF
TRBV7-8,TRBJ2-5,CASSLVGVGSSGGSQETQYF
TRBV27,TRBJ2-7,CASRLIAGSYEQYF
TRBV19,TRBJ2-7,CASSIPGDPPYEQYF
TRBV2,TRBJ2-7,CARGTGTGEQYF
TRBV4-3,TRBJ1-4,CASSPFSGGEKLFF
TRBV4-2,TRBJ1-6,CASSQRWGDSNSPLHF
TRBV4-3,TRBJ2-1,CASSQDALGSGNEQFF
TRBV13,TRBJ2-5,CASRPSGGGQTQYF
TRBV9,TRBJ1-5,CASSARGEGQPQHF
TRBV5-1,TRBJ2-5,CASSESGGPQETQYF
TRBV5-6,TRBJ1-4,CASSLGQGQKLFF
TRBV5-1,TRBJ2-1,CASRFSYNEQFF
TRBV7-7,TRBJ2-7,CASSFTPSYEQYF
TRBV6-6,TRBJ1-3,CASRETGSGNTIYF
TRBV2,TRBJ2-7,CASTGQGRSEQYF
TRBV15,TRBJ2-7,CATSRTGLLYEQYF
TRBV7-7,TRBJ2-7,CASSARRPGLAGLKTYEQYF
TRBV7-6,TRBJ2-3,CASSYFGGSTDTQYF
TRBV19,TRBJ1-5,CASSLTGTGVRQPQHF
TRBV11-3,TRBJ2-2,CASSTKNTGELFF
TRBV2,TRBJ2-2,CASEITANTGELFF
TRBV6-1,TRBJ1-1,CASRDRAPDRQAFF
TRBV7-2,TRBJ2-7,CASSRRDSYEQYF
TRBV2,TRBJ1-1,CASTRGLNTEAFF
TRBV5-1,TRBJ1-1,CASSGSSMNTEAFF
TRBV4-1,TRBJ1-1,CASSQAGGNTEAFF
TRBV19,TRBJ1-4,CASSIGTGGREKLFF
TRBV7-9,TRBJ1-2,CASSLGDRAHYGYTF
TRBV7-8,TRBJ1-1,CASSQQGAPGTEAFF
TRBV6-1,TRBJ2-7,CASSLDGVQYEQYF
TRBV5-1,TRBJ1-2,CASSRTGGADGYTF
TRBV7-9,TRBJ1-6,CASSPRWTGELDSPLHF
TRBV5-4,TRBJ2-5,CASSLSDRGARETQYF
TRBV10-3,TRBJ1-1,CAISSTRTGMPEAFF
TRBV5-4,TRBJ2-7,CASSPVGTGSEQYF
TRBV6-1,TRBJ1-3,CASSRGWGNTIYF
TRBV27,TRBJ1-1,CASSALGGTEAFF
TRBV7-2,TRBJ2-7,CASSLGRPSGGYEQYF
TRBV6-1,TRBJ2-7,CASSNRGYEQYF
TRBV7-2,TRBJ2-3,CASSRSTTDTQYF
TRBV27,TRBJ2-4,CASSTQVALLAKNIQYF
TRBV30,TRBJ1-6,CAWSSGQGGFYNSPLHF
TRBV27,TRBJ2-3,CASSLKVWGRDTQYF
TRBV5-8,TRBJ2-3,CASSLQGRDTQYF
TRBV5-1,TRBJ2-5,CASSAPEGGETQYF
TRBV10-2,TRBJ2-3,CATRVGAGTDTQYF
TRBV5-1,TRBJ2-7,CASSLAGTYEQYF
TRBV2,TRBJ1-6,CASSVQGLLNSPLHF
TRBV5-1,TRBJ2-3,CASSSRTSTDTQYF
TRBV4-1,TRBJ2-1,CASSQRPPGGNEQFF
TRBV21-1,TRBJ1-3,CASSIRRGRDRALRDGNTIYF